The 29 T cell receptor beta chains below come from one sample, sequenced in a study of cytomegalovirus exposure and HLA in healthy donors (dated by TCRdb to about 2017). Library preparation used the immunoSEQ multiplex PCR assay. A mixture of 60 forward primers for TCR Vbeta segments and 13 reverse primers for TCR Jbeta segments was used in the multiplex PCR. TCRdb retrieved this table from immuneACCESS and kept in-frame rearrangements only. Not all clones are present; in checked studies, unresolved V genes account for under half, and no reason is known for the remainder. The sample table records approximately 92,000 clones. The ten largest clones represent 3% to 4% of the sample. What was sequenced was PBMCs. Source of these receptors: a woman in her thirties in good health and CMV-seronegative.

V is TRBV29-1 and J is TRBJ1-1, with no clear D. CDR1 SQVTM and CDR2 ANQGSEA come from the germline V gene. The CDR3 contains 13 residues. Trimming shortened V by 6 bases and J by 3 bases, and 14 bases separated the two germline ends. CDR3 loop: CSVAGSVDTEAFF. In DNA form, the CDR3 reads TGCAGCGTAGCAGGCAGTGTCGACACTGAAGCTTTCTTT.

The V gene is TRBV5-1, the J gene TRBJ2-2; TRBD1 matches 9 bases. CDR1 SGHRS and CDR2 YFSETQ come from the germline V gene. The CDR3 has 14 residues. J lost 6 bases, V lost 0 bases, and 0 bases had no gene match. For the CDR3, the DNA is TGCGCCAGCAGCTTGGGACAGGGGGCCGGGGAGCTGTTTTTT. This sequence encodes CASSLGQGAGELFF.

Concerning this clone itself: The CDR3 ends on some other residue instead of the conserved phenylalanine or tryptophan, so this is likely a read error. The limits of the CDR3 on the DNA are not certain, so only TCRdb's listed CDR3 is given. J is TRBJ2-3 and V is TRBV7-9; the table calls TRBD2, which could not be checked here. With termini counted, the CDR3 has 13 amino acids. The germline V gene encodes CDR1 SEHNR and CDR2 FQNEAQ (reference sequence). This CDR3 reads CASSFSGNSHIRI.

This chain joins TRBV10-3 and TRBJ2-2; maybe TRBD2 (6 bases). The V and J ends lost 6 bases and 0 bases respectively, with 8 bases between them. CDR3 length: 14 amino acids. From germline, CDR1 is ENHRY and CDR2 SYGVKD. CDR3 amino acids: CAIRVAANTGELFF. DNA of the CDR3: TGTGCCATCAGGGTAGCGGCGAACACCGGGGAGCTGTTTTTT.

The chain employs TRBV29-1 and TRBJ2-1, with 7 bases identical to TRBD2. This CDR3 region has 13 residues. Germline V gene data show CDR1 as SQVTM and CDR2 as ANQGSEA. V gave up 5 bases and J gave up 3 bases; unmatched junction bases: 4. The CDR3 is CSVKASGYNEQFF. As DNA, the CDR3 is TGCAGCGTTAAGGCTAGCGGCTACAATGAGCAGTTCTTC.

V and J are TRBV7-3 and TRBJ1-1, with a possible D match to TRBD1 (5 bases). The CDR3 totals 15 residues. V was trimmed by 4 bases and J by 1 base, leaving 13 bases between them. Germline CDR1 reads SGHTA; CDR2 reads FQGTGA. CDR3 sequence reads: CASSSPGLQNTEAFF. The CDR3 bases are TGTGCCAGCAGCTCACCGGGACTCCAGAACACTGAAGCTTTCTTT. The whole variable domain, remainder taken from reference TRBV7-3 and TRBJ1-1, is GAGVSQTPSNKVTEKGKYVELRCDPISGHTALYWYRQSLGQGPEFLIYFQGTGAADDSGLPNDRFFAVRPEGSVSTLKIQRTERGDSAVYLCASSSPGLQNTEAFFGQGTRLTVV.

The chain has TRBV19 and TRBJ2-1; a weak D match, TRBD1 (5 bases). Germline CDR1 is LNHDA and CDR2 is SQIVND (reference sequence). Trimming took off 2 bases at V and 9 bases at J, with 11 bases between the two ends. This CDR3 region has 13 residues. CDR3 sequence reads: CASSIQGKVEQFF. The CDR3, as DNA: TGTGCCAGTAGTATACAGGGAAAGGTTGAGCAGTTCTTC.

The V gene is TRBV28, the J gene TRBJ1-4; tentatively, D is TRBD1 (5 bases). Trimming took off 5 bases at V and 8 bases at J, with 15 bases between the two ends. The CDR3 has 14 residues. Germline loops: CDR1 MDHEN, CDR2 SYDVKM. In DNA form, the CDR3 reads TGTGCCAGCAGTGGGGCGACTGGTTACGAAAAACTGTTTTTT. Protein: CASSGATGYEKLFF.

The chain couples TRBV5-1 to TRBJ2-3; 12 bases map to TRBD2. Per germline, CDR1 SGHRS and CDR2 YFSETQ. This CDR3 contains 16 residues. Trimming at V came to 4 bases and at J to 0 bases, leaving 3 bases not matched to a gene. CDR3 amino acids: CASSPGLAGSTDTQYF. For the CDR3, the DNA is TGCGCCAGCAGCCCGGGACTAGCGGGTAGCACAGATACGCAGTATTTT. Complete variable domain (other parts from reference TRBV5-1 and TRBJ2-3): KAGVTQTPRYLIKTRGQQVTLSCSPISGHRSVSWYQQTPGQGLQFLFEYFSETQRNKGNFPGRFSGRQFSNSRSEMNVSTLELGDSALYLCASSPGLAGSTDTQYFGPGTRLTVL.

V usage is TRBV6-6 and J usage is TRBJ1-2; D possibly corresponds to TRBD1 (6 bases). CDR1 is MNHNY, CDR2 SVGAGI, per germline (reference sequence). The CDR3 totals 13 residues. V lost 5 bases to trimming and J lost 2 bases, with 9 bases between them. CDR3 DNA sequence: TGTGCCAGCAGTCGACAGGAAAACTATGGCTACACCTTC. It codes for CASSRQENYGYTF.

The chain joins TRBV7-9 to TRBJ1-2, with D perhaps TRBD1 (6 bases). The germline V and J ends were trimmed by 6 bases and 2 bases, with 16 bases remaining between them. This CDR3 region has 15 residues. Looked up from germline, CDR1 is SEHNR and CDR2 is FQNEAQ (reference sequence). Written as DNA, the CDR3 is TGTGCCAGCAGTCTCGCAGGGACATCCAACTATGGCTACACCTTC. Translated, it gives CASSLAGTSNYGYTF. Full variable domain (rest looked up from reference TRBV7-9 and TRBJ1-2): DTGVSQNPRHKITKRGQNVTFRCDPISEHNRLYWYRQTLGQGPEFLTYFQNEAQLEKSRLLSDRFSAERPKGSFSTLEIQRTEQGDSAMYLCASSLAGTSNYGYTFGSGTRLTVV.

The rearrangement uses TRBV10-1 and TRBJ1-2; 11 bases align to TRBD1. Germline loops: CDR1 WNHNN, CDR2 SYGVQD (reference sequence). V lost 5 bases and J lost 8; bases outside the gene matches: 13. This CDR3 is 16 amino acids long. Here the CDR3 DNA reads TGCGCCAGCAGTCCCGGGACAGGGGGATCGTCCGACGGCTACACCTTC. It is translated as CASSPGTGGSSDGYTF.

This rearrangement joins TRBV7-3 to TRBJ1-5; tentatively, D is TRBD1 (5 bases). V shed 2 bases and J shed 4 bases, with 6 bases lying between them. The CDR3 spans 13 residues. Per the germline V gene, CDR1 is SGHTA and CDR2 is FQGTGA. The CDR3 bases are TGTGCCAGCAGCTTAGGGGCAAATCAGCCCCAGCATTTT. Translating gives CASSLGANQPQHF.

The chain employs TRBV2 and TRBJ2-1; tentatively, D is TRBD1 (5 bases). The CDR3 contains 14 residues. Germline CDR1 is SNHLY and CDR2 is FYNNEI. Trimming removed 3 bases at V and 7 bases at J, with 13 bases between. The CDR3 spells CASSEELKGNEQFF. CDR3 nucleotides: TGTGCCAGCAGTGAGGAGCTCAAGGGGAATGAGCAGTTCTTC.

This chain connects TRBV7-2 to TRBJ1-5, with D possibly TRBD1 on 6 matching bases. Germline V CDR1 and CDR2: SGHTA, FQGNSA. The CDR3 sequence is 17 residues long. The V and J ends lost 1 base and 0 bases respectively, with 13 bases between them. In DNA form, the CDR3 reads TGTGCCAGCAGCTTAGGGACAGATTTTTATAGCAATCAGCCCCAGCATTTT. This codes for CASSLGTDFYSNQPQHF.

J is TRBJ2-7 and V is TRBV10-2, with D possibly being TRBD1 (6 bases). The V and J ends lost 6 bases and 0 bases respectively, with 12 bases between them. The CDR3 runs 14 residues. From germline, CDR1 is WSHSY and CDR2 SAAADI. The CDR3 is CASRDSFSSYEQYF. Here the CDR3 DNA reads TGCGCCAGCAGGGACAGCTTTAGCTCCTACGAGCAGTACTTC.

As for this clone: The same CDR3 arises from other DNA sequences in this sample as well. V gene TRBV19 combines with J gene TRBJ2-7; 11 nucleotides match TRBD1. Germline CDR1 LNHDA, CDR2 SQIVND (reference sequence). J was trimmed by 3 bases and V by 3 bases; bases with no gene match: 4. The CDR3 length is 15 residues. This chain's CDR3 is CASSIGTGGSYEQYF. DNA for the CDR3: TGTGCCAGTAGTATCGGGACAGGGGGAAGCTACGAGCAGTACTTC.

This sequence joins TRBV11-2 and TRBJ1-5, with D uncertain. The CDR3 contains 15 residues. V lost 1 base and J lost 6, with 13 bases in between. Germline V lookup: CDR1 SGHAT, CDR2 FQNNGV. The CDR3, as DNA: TGTGCCAGCAGCTTAGGAACGCGAGAGAGTCAGCCCCAGCATTTT. It encodes CASSLGTRESQPQHF.

The chain employs TRBV7-9 and TRBJ2-1; TRBD2 aligns across 14 bases. Germline CDR1 reads SEHNR; CDR2 reads FQNEAQ (reference sequence). There are 18 residues in the CDR3. The trim removed 5 bases at V and 2 bases at J, leaving 8 bases unmatched. The CDR3 loop reads CASSLGLAGAAAYNEQFF. Written as DNA, the CDR3 is TGTGCCAGCAGCCTGGGACTAGCGGGGGCCGCGGCCTACAATGAGCAGTTCTTC.

The chain carries TRBV2 and TRBJ2-5; D remains unclear. The germline V gene encodes CDR1 SNHLY and CDR2 FYNNEI. The V and J ends lost 6 bases and 2 bases respectively, with 7 bases between them. The CDR3 sequence is 12 residues long. Here the CDR3 reads CASRADQETQYF. Here the CDR3 DNA reads TGTGCCAGCAGGGCAGATCAAGAGACCCAGTACTTC.

The chain is built from TRBV7-9 and TRBJ2-1; TRBD2 is a possible D gene (6 bases). This CDR3 comprises 15 residues. With 5 bases removed from V and 0 bases from J, the gap between germline ends came to 11 bases. Germline V CDR1 and CDR2: SEHNR, FQNEAQ (reference sequence). DNA of the CDR3: TGTGCCAGCAGCGTTAGCGGCAGCTCCTACAATGAGCAGTTCTTC. This encodes CASSVSGSSYNEQFF.

The V gene is TRBV10-1, the J gene TRBJ2-3; D is uncertain. The CDR3 contains 14 residues. V lost 3 bases and J 1 base, leaving 8 bases between the germline ends. Germline assignment: CDR1 WNHNN and CDR2 SYGVQD (reference sequence). The CDR3, as DNA: TGCGCCAGCAGTGATAGCCTTGGCACAGATACGCAGTATTTT. Its protein is CASSDSLGTDTQYF.

The chain couples TRBV15 to TRBJ1-5, with a possible D match to TRBD1 (5 bases). The CDR3 is 14 residues long. Trimming took 3 bases from V and 7 from J, leaving 13 bases between them. Germline loops: CDR1 LNHNV, CDR2 YYDKDF (reference sequence). The CDR3 DNA sequence: TGTGCCACCAGCAGTCCACGGGGGAACCAGCCCCAGCATTTT. This codes for CATSSPRGNQPQHF.

The chain is built from TRBV10-3 and TRBJ1-1, with D hard to call. Trimming removed 7 bases from V and 1 base from J, with 10 bases in between. Germline V CDR1 and CDR2: ENHRY, SYGVKD. This CDR3 comprises 13 residues. The CDR3 reads CAINQASNTEAFF. The DNA of the CDR3 is TGTGCCATCAATCAGGCATCGAACACTGAAGCTTTCTTT.

The chain combines TRBV2 with TRBJ2-3; TRBD2 matches 10 bases. V shed 2 bases, J shed 6 bases, and the junction held 8 bases outside the gene matches. The CDR3 runs to 16 residues. Germline V lookup: CDR1 SNHLY, CDR2 FYNNEI. The DNA for the CDR3 is TGTGCCAGCAGTGAAAGAGCGGGAGGGCCGACTGATACGCAGTATTTT. This sequence encodes CASSERAGGPTDTQYF.

The chain employs TRBV5-4 and TRBJ2-5; 10 nucleotides match TRBD2. The closer fit of TRBJ2-7 to the DNA end suggests the J call may be wrong. From germline, CDR1 is SGHNT and CDR2 YYREEE (reference sequence). The CDR3 loop spans 16 amino acids. The CDR3 bases are TGTGCCAGCAGCTTGTACCAAGCGGGGGGGCTAGACGAGCAGTACTTC. Protein: CASSLYQAGGLDEQYF.

This chain connects TRBV19 to TRBJ1-2; D gene ambiguous. The CDR3 length is 15 residues. V lost 1 base, J lost 8 bases, and 17 bases lay in between. Looked up from germline, CDR1 is LNHDA and CDR2 is SQIVND (reference sequence). Written as DNA, the CDR3 is TGTGCCAGTAGTATAGTAGCCGCCTGGGTGGAAGGCTACACCTTC. It translates to CASSIVAAWVEGYTF.

The chain joins TRBV25-1 to TRBJ2-7; 8 bases are shared with TRBD1. The CDR3 length is 14 residues. After removal of 10 bases from V and 1 base from J, the junction contained 9 bases not matched to a gene. Per germline, CDR1 MGHDK and CDR2 SYGVNS. CDR3 loop: CATPGGTGSYEQYF. The CDR3 DNA sequence: TGTGCCACCCCAGGGGGGACAGGTTCCTACGAGCAGTACTTC.

This sequence joins TRBV10-3 and TRBJ1-1, with TRBD1 identical over 7 bases. This CDR3 comprises 15 residues. Unmatched junction bases numbered 11, after V lost 8 bases and J lost 2 bases. Germline CDR1 reads ENHRY; CDR2 reads SYGVKD. The CDR3 DNA reads as TGTGCCATCGGGGACCCAGGGGGGCATAACACTGAAGCTTTCTTT. This encodes CAIGDPGGHNTEAFF.